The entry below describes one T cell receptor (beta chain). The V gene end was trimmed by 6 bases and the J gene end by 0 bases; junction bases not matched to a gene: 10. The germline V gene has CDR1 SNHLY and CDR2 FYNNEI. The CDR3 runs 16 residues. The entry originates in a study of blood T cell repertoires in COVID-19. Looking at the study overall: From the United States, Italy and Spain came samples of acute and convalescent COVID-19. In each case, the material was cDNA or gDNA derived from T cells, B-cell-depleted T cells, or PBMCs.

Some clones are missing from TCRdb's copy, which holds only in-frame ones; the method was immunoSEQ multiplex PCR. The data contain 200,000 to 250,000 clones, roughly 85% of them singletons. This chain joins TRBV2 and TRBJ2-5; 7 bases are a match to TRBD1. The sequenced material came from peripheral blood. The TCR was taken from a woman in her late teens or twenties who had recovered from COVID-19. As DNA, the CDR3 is TGTGCCAGCAGGACCGGGACAGATCCGTACCAAGAGACCCAGTACTTC. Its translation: CASRTGTDPYQETQYF.